The 12 T cell receptor beta chains in this list originate from one sample, sequenced in a study of patients and donors after allogeneic stem cell transplantation. From the RT-PCR reads, TCRdb called clonotypes with MiXCR, one entry per CDR3 protein. The data show 400,000 to 450,000 distinct CDR3 sequences, 16% seen once. Source material: blood, either unsorted or a sorted T cell fraction (not recorded which). The receptors shown here come from a human donor who was either an allogeneic HSCT recipient or a stem cell or donor lymphocyte infusion donor (not recorded which). It is not recorded whose cells these are; they may come from a transplant donor.

V usage is TRBV5-5 and J usage is TRBJ1-2; a possible D gene is TRBD1 (5 bases). CDR1 SGHKS and CDR2 YYEKEE come from the germline V gene (reference sequence). CDR3 size: 13 residues. V lost 4 bases and J 10 bases, leaving 17 bases between the germline ends. CDR3 amino acids: CASSLVSGVVYTF. The CDR3 DNA reads TGTGCCAGCAGCCTCGTGTCGGGGGTCGTCTACACCTTC. Using reference TRBV5-5 and TRBJ1-2 for the parts outside the CDR3, the full variable domain is DAGVTQSPTHLIKTRGQQVTLRCSPISGHKSVSWYQQVLGQGPQFIFQYYEKEERGRGNFPDRFSARQFPNYSSELNVNALLLGDSALYLCASSLVSGVVYTFGSGTRLTVV.

This clonotype showed up many times. The chain is built from TRBV12-3 or TRBV12-4 and TRBJ2-5; 8 bases are shared with TRBD1. The CDR3 runs to 13 residues. J was trimmed by 4 bases and V by 4 bases; bases with no gene match: 2. The CDR3 here is CASSSTGVETQYF. CDR3 in DNA: TGTGCCAGCAGTTCGACAGGGGTAGAGACCCAGTACTTC.

The chain links TRBV20-1 to TRBJ2-2; 10 positions match TRBD1. Unmatched junction bases numbered 14, after V lost 7 bases and J lost 3 bases. The CDR3 runs to 17 residues. CDR1 is DFQATT and CDR2 is SNEGSKA in the germline V gene (reference sequence). This CDR3 reads CSVNRDRGRKDTGELFF. DNA of the CDR3: TGCAGTGTCAACCGAGACAGGGGGCGCAAGGACACCGGGGAGCTGTTTTTT.

The rearrangement uses TRBV14 and TRBJ2-3; TRBD2 aligns across 13 bases. CDR1 is SGHDN, CDR2 FVKESK, per germline. V lost 4 bases and J lost 6; bases outside the gene matches: 4. CDR3 length: 15 residues. CDR3 protein: CASSPTGLAGDTQYF. The CDR3 region has the DNA TGTGCCAGCAGCCCAACGGGACTAGCGGGGGATACGCAGTATTTT.

The chain joins TRBV3-1 to TRBJ2-1; possible D gene TRBD2, 5 bases. The V end was cut by 3 bases, the J end by 10 bases, with 13 bases between. This CDR3 has 13 amino acids. Germline V CDR1 and CDR2: LGHDT, YNNKEL (reference sequence). This chain's CDR3 is CASSQRRASEQFF. In DNA form, the CDR3 reads TGTGCCAGCAGCCAGCGGCGGGCCTCCGAGCAGTTCTTC.

The chain employs TRBV5-1 and TRBJ2-1; 7 bases line up with TRBD2. In germline, CDR1 is SGHRS, CDR2 YFSETQ. The CDR3 has 15 amino acids. Losses at the gene ends were 0 bases for V and 4 bases for J; bases not matched to a gene: 4. The CDR3 is CASSLALAVYNEQFF. The CDR3 DNA is TGCGCCAGCAGCTTGGCCCTAGCGGTATACAATGAGCAGTTCTTC.

This clonotype has just a few counts. The chain couples TRBV24-1 to TRBJ1-5; D is undetermined. There are 17 residues in the CDR3. Between the trimmed V and J ends, which lost 5 bases and 1 base, there was a span of 17 bases. CDR1 is KGHDR, CDR2 SFDVKD, per germline. This CDR3 reads CATSGSDVLASNQPQHF. In nucleotides, the CDR3 is TGTGCCACCAGTGGTTCGGATGTACTGGCCAGCAATCAGCCCCAGCATTTT.

This chain uses TRBV11-1 with TRBJ2-1; possibly TRBD1 for D (5 bases). V lost 4 bases to trimming and J lost 4 bases, with 14 bases between them. This CDR3 is built from 15 residues. CDR1 is SGHAT, CDR2 FQDESV, per germline (reference sequence). CDR3 coding DNA: TGTGCCAGCAGCTCCGAAGAGACAGTGTACAATGAGCAGTTCTTC. Translation gives CASSSEETVYNEQFF.

This clonotype showed up many times. The chain combines TRBV5-1 with TRBJ1-6; tentatively, D is TRBD1 (6 bases). Germline CDR1 and CDR2: SGHRS and YFSETQ. The CDR3 runs 15 residues. Trimming removed 4 bases at V and 4 bases at J, with 12 bases between. CDR3 DNA: TGCGCCAGCAGCGAGGGGGTGGTGTATAATTCACCCCTCCACTTT. It codes for CASSEGVVYNSPLHF.

The chain recombines TRBV6-6 with TRBJ2-1; D gene uncertain. Germline CDR1 reads MNHNY; CDR2 reads SVGAGI (reference sequence). V lost 2 bases and J lost 7, with 6 bases in between. The CDR3 is 12 amino acids. The CDR3 DNA reads TGTGCCAGCAGTTACCGGATGAATGAGCAGTTCTTC. Translating it yields CASSYRMNEQFF.

This clonotype has at least ten counts. The CDR3 bases are TGTGCCAGCAGCCAGACAAGAAATGAGCAGTTCTTC. Translating it yields CASSQTRNEQFF. V usage is TRBV27 and J usage is TRBJ2-1, with D uncertain. Trimming shortened V by 6 bases and J by 7 bases, and 10 bases separated the two germline ends. Germline-derived CDR1 and CDR2 are MNHEY and SMNVEV (reference sequence). The CDR3 length is 12 residues.

This sequence joins TRBV5-5 and TRBJ1-2; no clear D. This CDR3 comprises 17 residues. CDR1 SGHKS and CDR2 YYEKEE come from the germline V gene (reference sequence). V lost 0 bases and J lost 7, with 22 bases in between. The CDR3 DNA reads as TGTGCCAGCAGCTTGGGTCGCGGACCCTCAGATCCCCTTGGCTACACCTTC. Its translation is CASSLGRGPSDPLGYTF.